This entry is about one T cell receptor beta chain. Antigen unknown. The CDR3 loop spans 13 amino acids. Germline-derived CDR1 and CDR2 are SNHLY and FYNNEI. V was pared by 4 bases and J by 4 bases, with 0 bases of the junction left unmatched. The data were taken from a study of T cells after posttransplantation cyclophosphamide. The naive gate required viable CD3+CD4+ or CD3+CD8+ cells with CCR7+CD45RA+CD45RO-CD95-CD27+CD28+ phenotype. On the day of bone marrow donation, the related graft donor provided peripheral blood. The study's findings and limits: TRB clonality was highly associated with recipient CMV seropositivity and reactivation. Donor CD8+ memory clones often dominated recipient blood repertoires at later times.

Sequenced by immunoSEQ multiplex PCR; TCRdb stores in-frame clones only, minus some. The table has roughly 23,000 clones, 97% seen once. This clonotype was obtained from a man aged 45-60 years in good health, CMV-negative, and a related stem cell transplant donor. The chain is built from TRBV2 and TRBJ2-2; TRBD1 matches 7 bases. Specimen: naive CD4+ T cells sorted from PBMCs. The CDR3 sequence: CASSAGGTGELFF. For the CDR3, the DNA is TGTGCCAGCAGTGCAGGGGGCACCGGGGAGCTGTTTTTT.